This T cell receptor (beta chain) was sequenced for a study of control samples from healthy donors and cancer patients. The protocol was immunoSEQ multiplex PCR, while the TCRdb copy is restricted to in-frame clones and leaves out a portion. The sample has roughly 95,000 clones, roughly 92% seen once; the top ten hold around 2.8%. Material for sequencing was blood. The TCR originated in a human donor in good health. The donor label of this sample is uncertain.

The CDR3 bases are TGTGCCAGTAGTCGCGCAGGTGCTACCGGGGAGCTGTTTTTT. Protein sequence: CASSRAGATGELFF. The chain couples TRBV19 to TRBJ2-2; D is unresolved. The CDR3 is 14 residues long. V was cut by 5 bases and J by 5 bases, with 12 bases left in between. CDR1 is LNHDA and CDR2 is SQIVND in the germline V gene (reference sequence).